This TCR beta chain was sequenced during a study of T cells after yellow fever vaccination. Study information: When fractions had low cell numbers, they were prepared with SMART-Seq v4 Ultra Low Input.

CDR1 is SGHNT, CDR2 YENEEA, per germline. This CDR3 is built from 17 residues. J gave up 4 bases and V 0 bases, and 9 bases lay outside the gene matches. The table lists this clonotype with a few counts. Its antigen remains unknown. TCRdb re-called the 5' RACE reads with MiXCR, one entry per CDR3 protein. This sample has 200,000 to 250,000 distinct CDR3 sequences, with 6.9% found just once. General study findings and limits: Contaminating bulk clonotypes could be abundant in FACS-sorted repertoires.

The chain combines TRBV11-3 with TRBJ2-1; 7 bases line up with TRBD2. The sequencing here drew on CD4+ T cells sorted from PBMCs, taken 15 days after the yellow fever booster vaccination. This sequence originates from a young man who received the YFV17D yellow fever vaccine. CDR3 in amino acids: CASSLDRAGSAYNEQFF. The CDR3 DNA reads TGTGCCAGCAGCTTAGATCGAGCGGGATCGGCTTACAATGAGCAGTTCTTC.